Listed below are T cell receptor beta chains from one sample, sequenced in a study of blood T cell repertoires in COVID-19. The table came from immunoSEQ multiplex PCR; TCRdb's copy has only in-frame clones and leaves some out. The top ten hold roughly 2.8% of the sample, which has about 220,000 clones, 70% to 90% seen once. Sequenced input: peripheral blood. The receptors were gathered from a man aged 50-59 years who had recovered from COVID-19. CDR3s include the opening cysteine and the closing phenylalanine or tryptophan. D genes are given only for firm matches. Size is stated for part of the rows, as once, few or many counts, or as a class when the clone is expanded.

cdr3_nt cdr3_aa clone_size v_call cdr3_length d_call j_call
TGCGCCAGCAGTCCTATTCCGGGACTAGCTAGCAATGAGCAGTTCTTC CASSPIPGLASNEQFF . TRBV5-1 16 TRBD2 TRBJ2-1
TGTGCCGGTCGGACAGGACTTTCTCGAGATACGCAGTATTTT CAGRTGLSRDTQYF . TRBV2 14 TRBD1 TRBJ2-3
TGTGCCAGCAGTTTAAGGGACAGGGCTAATGAAAAACTGTTTTTT CASSLRDRANEKLFF . TRBV28 15 TRBD1 TRBJ1-4
TGTGCCAGCAGTTCTCTACAGGGCCCGTACTCCTACAATGAGCAGTTCTTC CASSSLQGPYSYNEQFF . TRBV28 17 . TRBJ2-1
TGTGCCAGCATCCATAATGAAAAACTGTTTTTT CASIHNEKLFF . TRBV28 11 . TRBJ1-4
TGTGCCAGCTCACAACACCCGCCGGGACAGATTAACTATGGCTACACCTTC CASSQHPPGQINYGYTF . TRBV18 17 TRBD1 TRBJ1-2
TGTGCCAGCAGTTTGAGGACAAGCACAGATACGCAGTATTTT CASSLRTSTDTQYF . TRBV27 14 . TRBJ2-3
TGTGCCAGCATAGGGGGGGGCAGCCGCTACGAGCAGTACTTC CASIGGGSRYEQYF many TRBV28 14 . TRBJ2-7
TGTGCCAGCAGCCTAAATACGGGGAATGAGCAGTTCTTC CASSLNTGNEQFF . TRBV3-1/TRBV3-2 13 . TRBJ2-1
TGTGCCAGCAGCCCGGGTAGAGGGAGGGGCGGAAGGCAGTTCTTC CASSPGRGRGGRQFF once TRBV5-8 15 TRBD2 TRBJ2-1
TGCGCCAGCAGCCCGGGACAGGGAAACACCGGGGAGCTGTTTTTT CASSPGQGNTGELFF . TRBV5-1 15 TRBD1 TRBJ2-2
TGTGCCACCAGTGATTTGACGGGAGCCTCCTACAATGAGCAGTTCTTC CATSDLTGASYNEQFF . TRBV24-1 16 . TRBJ2-1
TGTGCCAGCAGCCCAGAGGGAGGCAGGCTCGTGGGCTACACCTTC CASSPEGGRLVGYTF few TRBV4-2 15 . TRBJ1-2
TGCGCCAGCAGCCAAACAGGGTCCAATGAGCAGTTCTTC CASSQTGSNEQFF . TRBV4-1 13 . TRBJ2-1
TGTGCCAGCAGCGTAGGTCGCAGGTCCAATGAAAAACTGTTTTTT CASSVGRRSNEKLFF . TRBV9 15 . TRBJ1-4
TGTGCCAGCAGCCCTAGGGACAGGGGCACCTACGAGCAGTACTTC CASSPRDRGTYEQYF . TRBV3-1/TRBV3-2 15 TRBD1 TRBJ2-7
TGTGCCAGCAGCCCTAGCGGGCTCCGCTCCTACGAGCAGTACTTC CASSPSGLRSYEQYF . TRBV13 15 TRBD2 TRBJ2-7
TGTGCCAGCAGCCAACTTCACACTGAAGCTTTCTTT CASSQLHTEAFF few TRBV3-1/TRBV3-2 12 . TRBJ1-1
TGTGCCAGCAGCTCCGACCGACTAGCTAGCAATGAGCAGTTCTTC CASSSDRLASNEQFF . TRBV11-2 15 TRBD2 TRBJ2-1
TGTGCCAGCAGTTTCGACAGGGGAGGAGACTATGGCTACACCTTC CASSFDRGGDYGYTF . TRBV27 15 TRBD1 TRBJ1-2
TGTGCCAGCAGCTTGGCGGGGGGCTCTAACTACGAGCAGTACTTC CASSLAGGSNYEQYF . TRBV5-6 15 . TRBJ2-7
TGTGCCAGCTCATGGGTGGGAGGATACTCCTACGAGCAGTACTTC CASSWVGGYSYEQYF . TRBV18 15 . TRBJ2-7
TGCGCCAGCAGTCAGACGGAGAACTATGGCTACACCTTC CASSQTENYGYTF . TRBV10-2 13 . TRBJ1-2
TGCGCCAGCAGCGCACAGGGGACGACCCAGTACTTC CASSAQGTTQYF . TRBV5-1 12 TRBD1 TRBJ2-5
TGTGCCAGCAGTTTATTGGCTCCCCCGGGGGAGCTGTTTTTT CASSLLAPPGELFF . TRBV28 14 . TRBJ2-2
TGTGCCAGTAGTAATCCGGGACAGGCGAGCTCTGGGGCCAACGTCCTGACTTTC CASSNPGQASSGANVLTF once TRBV19 18 TRBD1 TRBJ2-6
TGTGCCAGCAGCCAGGGTAGCGGGAGGGCCTACGAGCAGTACTTC CASSQGSGRAYEQYF . TRBV7-9 15 TRBD2 TRBJ2-7